This T cell receptor beta chain appears in the sequencing data of a study of blood T cell repertoires in COVID-19. As for the study in general: COVID-19 samples from acute and convalescent phases originated in the United States, Italy and Spain.

What the recovered Cohort 3 donors had was two negative PCRs, clearance, or symptom resolution. As handled by the study authors: Amplification of reference gene primers provided the estimated nucleated cell counts. Here immunoSEQ multiplex PCR was the method, and the copy in TCRdb shows in-frame clones only, minus some. V and J calls plus clone size are reproduced from that table; the DNA served to infer D and trimming. The sample has about 250,000 clones; 85% to 90% are singletons. The germline V and J ends were trimmed by 0 bases and 0 bases, with 6 bases remaining between them. CDR3 length: 16 residues. Germline V lookup: CDR1 MGHRA, CDR2 YSYEKL.

This clonotype was obtained from a woman between 18 and 30 years old who had recovered from COVID-19. Sequencing was done on a sample of PBMCs or T cells enriched from blood (not recorded which). The chain links TRBV4-1 to TRBJ2-6, with unresolved D. CDR3 loop: CASSQDGISGANVLTF. For the CDR3, the DNA is TGCGCCAGCAGCCAAGATGGCATCTCTGGGGCCAACGTCCTGACTTTC.